A single sample gave rise to the 12 T cell receptor beta chains below, sequenced in a study of T-cell reconstitution after alpha-beta-depleted transplantation in children. Preparation of the TCRbeta library used unique molecular identifiers. TCRdb independently ran MiXCR on the PCR reads; one entry per CDR3 protein. Of under 750,000 distinct CDR3 sequences in the sample, 23% are singletons; the top ten hold approximately 14%. Sequenced material: PBMCs, mostly from graft donor cells, taken 360 days after TCRalphabeta/CD19-depleted stem cell transplant. The source is a boy less than two years old who had a stem cell transplant for acute myeloid leukemia, so the T cells may come from the graft donor.

This clonotype was seen many times. CDR3 sequence (DNA): TGTGCCAGCGGATCCGGGACAGGGGGTGCAGATACGCAGTATTTT. It encodes CASGSGTGGADTQYF. The genes are TRBV7-9 and TRBJ2-3, with TRBD1 identical over 11 bases. Germline lookup yields CDR1 SEHNR and CDR2 FQNEAQ (reference sequence). This CDR3 contains 15 residues. V shed 8 bases and J 4 bases; nucleotides not matched to a gene: 8.

The chain employs TRBV12-3 or TRBV12-4 and TRBJ2-5; tentatively, D is TRBD2 (6 bases). The CDR3 consists of 14 residues. V gave up 6 bases and J gave up 4 bases, with 15 bases separating them. The DNA for the CDR3 is TGTGCCAGCAGCGTAGGGGCGGGGCCAGAGACCCAGTACTTC. Protein: CASSVGAGPETQYF.

This clonotype was counted a single time. V usage is TRBV28 and J usage is TRBJ2-7; a weak D match, TRBD2 (6 bases). Trimming took 5 bases from V and 2 from J, leaving 16 bases between them. The germline V gene has CDR1 MDHEN and CDR2 SYDVKM. The CDR3 spans 15 residues. CDR3: CASSETRANTYEQYV. Here the CDR3 DNA reads TGTGCCAGCAGTGAGACTAGGGCTAATACCTACGAGCAGTACGTC.

This chain joins TRBV29-1 and TRBJ1-1, with 7 bases identical to TRBD1. Per germline, CDR1 SQVTM and CDR2 ANQGSEA. The CDR3 loop spans 12 amino acids. V gave up 7 bases and J gave up 7 bases; unmatched junction bases: 9. The CDR3 nucleotides are TGCAGCGCGCGGGACAGCACATTTGAAGCTTTCTTT. It translates to CSARDSTFEAFF.

There are many counts of this clonotype. This chain links TRBV7-8 with TRBJ2-3; D gene ambiguous. This CDR3 is 14 amino acids long. V shed 1 base and J shed 2 bases, with 7 bases lying between them. CDR1 is SGHVS and CDR2 is FQNEAQ in the germline V gene. The CDR3 sequence: CASSLVPDTDTQYF. The CDR3 DNA follows: TGTGCCAGCAGCTTAGTCCCGGACACAGATACGCAGTATTTT.

This clonotype was counted at least ten times. The chain couples TRBV7-9 to TRBJ2-3; D call uncertain. The CDR3 is 17 residues long. Germline V lookup: CDR1 SEHNR, CDR2 FQNEAQ (reference sequence). V shed 2 bases and J shed 0 bases, with 15 bases lying between them. The CDR3 loop reads CASSLPTWVASTDTQYF. CDR3 nucleotides: TGTGCCAGCAGCTTACCAACCTGGGTAGCTAGCACAGATACGCAGTATTTT.

The V gene is TRBV12-3 or TRBV12-4, the J gene TRBJ2-3; tentatively, D is TRBD1 (8 bases). This CDR3 contains 16 residues. Trimming removed 5 bases at V and 3 bases at J, with 18 bases between. CDR3 in amino acids: CASSRDRGGSTDTQYF. In nucleotides, the CDR3 is TGTGCCAGCAGTAGAGACAGGGGAGGGTCGACAGATACGCAGTATTTT.

In its sample, this clonotype was seen many times. The chain links TRBV2 to TRBJ2-6; D gene uncertain. Trimming left V 6 bases short and J 0 bases short, with 9 bases between. CDR3 length equals 15 residues. The germline gives CDR1 SNHLY, CDR2 FYNNEI. The CDR3 sequence is CASSPRTSGANVLTF. Written as DNA, the CDR3 is TGTGCCAGCAGCCCACGTACCTCTGGGGCCAACGTCCTGACTTTC.

This clonotype has more than one count but fewer than ten. The J gene is TRBJ2-4, the V gene TRBV12-3 or TRBV12-4; 7 bases fit TRBD2. The junction had 12 bases not matched to a gene; V was cut back by 8 bases and J by 8 bases. CDR3 length equals 14 residues. In DNA form, the CDR3 reads TGTGCCAGCGCGCAAGCCGGGGGGTTCGACATTCAGTACTTC. Amino acid sequence: CASAQAGGFDIQYF.

The chain joins TRBV7-2 to TRBJ2-1; perhaps TRBD2 as D (6 bases). This CDR3 region has 17 residues. V was shortened by 5 bases and J by 4 bases, with 21 bases between the two germline ends. The V gene's germline CDR1 is SGHTA and CDR2 FQGNSA. The CDR3 DNA is TGTGCCAGCAGCCCTGGGGGTACTGGGGGGTATTACAATGAGCAGTTCTTC. This encodes CASSPGGTGGYYNEQFF.

The rearrangement uses TRBV20-1 and TRBJ1-5; D unresolved. The germline V gene encodes CDR1 DFQATT and CDR2 SNEGSKA (reference sequence). V lost 4 bases, J lost 4 bases, and 14 bases lay in between. CDR3 size: 14 residues. The CDR3 here is CSATAARLNQPQHF. CDR3 DNA: TGCAGTGCTACCGCAGCGCGATTGAATCAGCCCCAGCATTTT.

The chain's CDR3 is CASSPSGGLAVNEQFF. The CDR3 nucleotides are TGTGCCAGCAGTCCTTCAGGTGGACTAGCGGTCAATGAGCAGTTCTTC. The chain couples TRBV6-1 to TRBJ2-1; 10 nucleotides line up with TRBD2. Germline CDR1 and CDR2: MNHNS and SASEGT. The CDR3 sequence is 16 residues long. V trimming: 5 bases; J trimming: 6 bases; junction bases outside the gene matches: 10.